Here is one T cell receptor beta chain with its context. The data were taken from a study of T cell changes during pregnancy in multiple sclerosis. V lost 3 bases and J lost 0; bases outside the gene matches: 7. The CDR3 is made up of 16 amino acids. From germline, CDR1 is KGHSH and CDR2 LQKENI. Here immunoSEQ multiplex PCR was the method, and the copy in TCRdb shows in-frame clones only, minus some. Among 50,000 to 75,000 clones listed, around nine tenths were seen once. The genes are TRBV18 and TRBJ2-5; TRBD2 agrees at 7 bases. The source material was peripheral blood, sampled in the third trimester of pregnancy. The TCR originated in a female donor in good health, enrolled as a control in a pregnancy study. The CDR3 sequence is CASSPGSGTYQETQYF. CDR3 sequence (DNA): TGTGCCAGCTCACCGGGAAGCGGGACGTACCAAGAGACCCAGTACTTC.